What follows are 8 T cell receptor beta chains derived from one specimen sequenced in a study of cytomegalovirus exposure and HLA in healthy donors. Both 60 Vbeta primers and 13 Jbeta primers went into the PCR. The method was immunoSEQ multiplex PCR; TCRdb's version includes in-frame clones alone and lacks a portion of them. Counted here are under 300,000 clones, approximately 82% occurring once; the ten biggest clones make up almost 8%. What was sequenced was PBMCs. Receptors were obtained from a woman aged 60-75 years in good health and CMV-seropositive.

The chain combines TRBV5-1 with TRBJ2-1, with 9 bases aligning to TRBD2. The CDR3 has 16 residues. Germline values: CDR1 SGHRS, CDR2 YFSETQ. Unmatched junction bases numbered 5, after V lost 4 bases and J lost 0 bases. CDR3 DNA sequence: TGCGCCAGCAGCATAGGACTAGCGCGCTCCTACAATGAGCAGTTCTTC. Translated: CASSIGLARSYNEQFF. Full variable domain (remainder filled in from reference TRBV5-1 and TRBJ2-1): KAGVTQTPRYLIKTRGQQVTLSCSPISGHRSVSWYQQTPGQGLQFLFEYFSETQRNKGNFPGRFSGRQFSNSRSEMNVSTLELGDSALYLCASSIGLARSYNEQFFGPGTRLTVL.

The chain combines TRBV6-5 with TRBJ1-2; D perhaps matches TRBD1 (6 bases). V dropped 6 bases and J dropped 10 bases, with 24 bases sitting between them. Germline CDR1 and CDR2: MNHEY and SVGAGI. The CDR3 contains 15 residues. The CDR3 protein is CASSLSPQGRILYTF. The CDR3 DNA sequence: TGTGCCAGCAGCCTCAGCCCACAGGGTCGGATACTCTACACCTTC.

This clone has a handful of counts. This chain links TRBV7-9 with TRBJ2-7, with a tentative D call TRBD1 (6 bases). V was pared by 1 base and J by 6 bases, with 10 bases between. This CDR3 is 13 amino acids long. In germline, CDR1 is SEHNR, CDR2 FQNEAQ (reference sequence). CDR3 loop: CASSLERGSEQYF. Written as DNA, the CDR3 is TGTGCCAGCAGCTTAGAGAGGGGGAGCGAGCAGTACTTC.

The chain carries TRBV5-1 and TRBJ2-7, with TRBD2 matching 11 bases. V gave up 4 bases and J gave up 6 bases; unmatched junction bases: 9. CDR3 length: 15 residues. Germline assignment: CDR1 SGHRS and CDR2 YFSETQ. CDR3 protein: CASSQFSGRGREQYF. CDR3 nucleotides: TGCGCCAGCAGCCAATTTAGCGGGAGGGGGCGCGAGCAGTACTTC.

The chain has TRBV4-1 and TRBJ2-7, with 7 bases matching TRBD1. The CDR3 has 15 amino acids. V trimming: 2 bases; J trimming: 6 bases; junction bases outside the gene matches: 10. The germline V gene encodes CDR1 MGHRA and CDR2 YSYEKL. CDR3 nucleotide sequence: TGCGCCAGCAGCCAACAGCCGGGACAGCTAATCGAGCAGTACTTC. Amino acid sequence: CASSQQPGQLIEQYF.

The genes are TRBV11-2 and TRBJ2-7; 9 positions match TRBD2. The CDR3 runs to 16 residues. The germline gives CDR1 SGHAT, CDR2 FQNNGV. V gave up 1 base and J gave up 2 bases; unmatched junction bases: 6. CDR3 sequence: CASSLAAGGIAYEQYF. The CDR3 DNA follows: TGTGCCAGCAGCTTAGCGGCGGGGGGGATTGCCTACGAGCAGTACTTC.

This clone has a handful of counts. The chain uses TRBV28 and TRBJ2-7; D call uncertain. Germline V CDR1 and CDR2: MDHEN, SYDVKM. The germline V and J ends were trimmed by 6 bases and 3 bases, with 6 bases remaining between them. This CDR3 spans 11 amino acids. DNA for the CDR3: TGTGCCAGCAGCCCTTACTACGAGCAGTACTTC. Translated: CASSPYYEQYF.

The rearrangement joins TRBV19 to TRBJ1-1; no clear D. Trimming pared 0 bases from V and 7 bases from J, leaving 9 bases between. CDR3 size: 13 residues. Germline assignment: CDR1 LNHDA and CDR2 SQIVND (reference sequence). The CDR3 reads CASSIDRWSEAFF. CDR3 DNA sequence: TGTGCCAGTAGTATAGATAGGTGGAGTGAAGCTTTCTTT.